These T cell receptor beta chains were read from a single sample in a study of T cells in Graves' hyperthyroidism and ophthalmopathy. One entry per CDR3 protein results from TCRdb running MiXCR on the multiplex PCR reads. In the table there are roughly 380,000 distinct CDR3 sequences, about 13% of which are singletons. Sequencing input: blood. These receptors were taken from a man aged 25 to 45 with Graves' hyperthyroidism that later progressed to Graves' ophthalmopathy. Both conserved end residues are part of each CDR3. The order of the fields is D gene, J gene, clone size, V gene, CDR3 DNA, CDR3 protein. A D gene is named only where the DNA matches it firmly. Clone size, where shown, is once, few, many, or a class for clones that have expanded.

d_gene: NA
j_gene: TRBJ1-2
abundance: once
v_gene: TRBV3-1
CDR3nt: TGTGCCAGCAGCCAACCGGGACGGAATCGCTATGGCTACACCTTC
CDR3aa: CASSQPGRNRYGYTF

d_gene: TRBD1
j_gene: TRBJ2-7
abundance: NA
v_gene: TRBV10-3
CDR3nt: TGTGCCATCAGCCTAGGGACAGACTTTAAGAACGAGCAGTACTTC
CDR3aa: CAISLGTDFKNEQYF

d_gene: TRBD2
j_gene: TRBJ2-3
abundance: many
v_gene: TRBV7-2
CDR3nt: TGTGCCAGCAGCTCCACTAGCGGCCCAGATACGCAGTATTTT
CDR3aa: CASSSTSGPDTQYF

d_gene: TRBD2
j_gene: TRBJ2-7
abundance: few
v_gene: TRBV7-9
CDR3nt: TGTGCCAGCAGCAGGACTAGCGGGGGGTTTATTGCCTACGAGCAGTACTTC
CDR3aa: CASSRTSGGFIAYEQYF

d_gene: NA
j_gene: TRBJ2-1
abundance: few
v_gene: TRBV7-9
CDR3nt: TGTGCCAGCAGCCCCCACGGGGGCGCAGTCAATGAGCAGTTCTTC
CDR3aa: CASSPHGGAVNEQFF

d_gene: NA
j_gene: TRBJ1-2
abundance: few
v_gene: TRBV29-1
CDR3nt: TGCAGCGTTGAAGATCTGCACGATGGCTACACCTTC
CDR3aa: CSVEDLHDGYTF

d_gene: TRBD2
j_gene: TRBJ2-7
abundance: many
v_gene: TRBV15
CDR3nt: TGTGCCACCAGTAGCGTGCCTCGGGGGGTCCACGAGCAGTACTTC
CDR3aa: CATSSVPRGVHEQYF

d_gene: NA
j_gene: TRBJ1-2
abundance: many
v_gene: TRBV20-1
CDR3nt: TGCAGTGCTAGAGGGACAACTAACTATGGCTACACCTTC
CDR3aa: CSARGTTNYGYTF

d_gene: NA
j_gene: TRBJ1-5
abundance: few
v_gene: TRBV3-1
CDR3nt: TGTGCCAGCAGCCAATTCCCTAATCAGCCCCAGCATTTT
CDR3aa: CASSQFPNQPQHF

d_gene: TRBD1
j_gene: TRBJ1-2
abundance: many
v_gene: TRBV6-1
CDR3nt: TGTGCCAGCAGTTATGATCACAGGGGGGAATATGGCTACACCTTC
CDR3aa: CASSYDHRGEYGYTF

d_gene: NA
j_gene: TRBJ1-2
abundance: NA
v_gene: TRBV5-1
CDR3nt: TGCGCCAGCAGCCCACTTTCCACAGGCTATGGCTACACCTTC
CDR3aa: CASSPLSTGYGYTF

d_gene: NA
j_gene: TRBJ2-3
abundance: NA
v_gene: TRBV2
CDR3nt: TGTGCCGGGCTGGCTGTGGGGCCAGATACGCAGTATTTT
CDR3aa: CAGLAVGPDTQYF

d_gene: TRBD1
j_gene: TRBJ2-7
abundance: NA
v_gene: TRBV20-1
CDR3nt: TGCAGTGCTAGAAAGGGACAGAACTACGAGCAGTACTTC
CDR3aa: CSARKGQNYEQYF

d_gene: NA
j_gene: TRBJ2-5
abundance: many
v_gene: TRBV27
CDR3nt: TGTGCCAGCAGTTTAGTGGGGGCGAAAGAGACCCAGTACTTC
CDR3aa: CASSLVGAKETQYF

d_gene: NA
j_gene: TRBJ2-2
abundance: many
v_gene: TRBV12-5
CDR3nt: TGTGCTAGTGAACGGGGCACCGGGGAGCTGTTTTTT
CDR3aa: CASERGTGELFF

d_gene: NA
j_gene: TRBJ1-3
abundance: NA
v_gene: TRBV27
CDR3nt: TGTGCCAGCAGGCCCGGGCGTAACTCTGGAAACACCATATATTTT
CDR3aa: CASRPGRNSGNTIYF

d_gene: TRBD2
j_gene: TRBJ2-6
abundance: few
v_gene: TRBV27
CDR3nt: TGTGCCAGCAGTTTATTGTCGGGGGGGCTTGGGGCCAACGTCCTGACTTTC
CDR3aa: CASSLLSGGLGANVLTF

d_gene: TRBD1
j_gene: TRBJ2-1
abundance: few
v_gene: TRBV19
CDR3nt: TGTGCCAGTAGTATCGTAGACAGGGGCCATGAGCAGTTCTTC
CDR3aa: CASSIVDRGHEQFF

d_gene: NA
j_gene: TRBJ2-3
abundance: few
v_gene: TRBV11-3
CDR3nt: TGTGCCAGCAGCCCAGGCGGGACAATGGGGACAGATACGCAGTATTTT
CDR3aa: CASSPGGTMGTDTQYF

d_gene: NA
j_gene: TRBJ1-3
abundance: few
v_gene: TRBV6-5
CDR3nt: TGTGCCAGCAGTTACTCCGCAACCCCCTCTGGAAACACCATATATTTT
CDR3aa: CASSYSATPSGNTIYF

d_gene: NA
j_gene: TRBJ2-7
abundance: many
v_gene: TRBV5-5
CDR3nt: TGTGCCAGCAGCCAGGACTTCTGGGCCTACGAGCAGTACTTC
CDR3aa: CASSQDFWAYEQYF

d_gene: NA
j_gene: TRBJ1-2
abundance: NA
v_gene: TRBV6-1
CDR3nt: TGTGCCAGCAGTGTTGACGGACTCTATGGCTACACCTTC
CDR3aa: CASSVDGLYGYTF

d_gene: NA
j_gene: TRBJ1-6
abundance: many
v_gene: TRBV28
CDR3nt: TGTGCCAGCAGTTTGGCCCGAGGCACACCCCTCCACTTT
CDR3aa: CASSLARGTPLHF

d_gene: TRBD1
j_gene: TRBJ2-1
abundance: few
v_gene: TRBV13
CDR3nt: TGTGCCAGCAGCCCCCCGGGACAGGGAAATTACAATGAGCAGTTCTTC
CDR3aa: CASSPPGQGNYNEQFF

d_gene: NA
j_gene: TRBJ1-1
abundance: many
v_gene: TRBV2
CDR3nt: TGTGCCAGCCTACATGACCGGAACACTGAAGCTTTCTTT
CDR3aa: CASLHDRNTEAFF

d_gene: NA
j_gene: TRBJ2-7
abundance: NA
v_gene: TRBV29-1
CDR3nt: TGCAGCGTTGAGCTGGCCGCGGTATCCTACGAGCAGTACTTC
CDR3aa: CSVELAAVSYEQYF

d_gene: TRBD1
j_gene: TRBJ2-5
abundance: many
v_gene: TRBV5-1
CDR3nt: TGCGCCAGCAGCTTGTCACAGGGGGCCTTGGAGACCCAGTACTTC
CDR3aa: CASSLSQGALETQYF

d_gene: TRBD1
j_gene: TRBJ1-6
abundance: NA
v_gene: TRBV5-1
CDR3nt: TGCGCCAGCAGCCGGGGCGGGACAGGGAATTCACCCCTCCACTTT
CDR3aa: CASSRGGTGNSPLHF

d_gene: TRBD1
j_gene: TRBJ2-1
abundance: many
v_gene: TRBV18
CDR3nt: TGTGCCAGCTCTCACAGGGGCGATGAGCAGTTCTTC
CDR3aa: CASSHRGDEQFF

d_gene: TRBD1
j_gene: TRBJ1-6
abundance: many
v_gene: TRBV20-1
CDR3nt: TGCAGTGCTAGACTGGACAGGGGCCCAAATTCACCCCTCCACTTT
CDR3aa: CSARLDRGPNSPLHF

d_gene: TRBD1
j_gene: TRBJ1-2
abundance: many
v_gene: TRBV5-1
CDR3nt: TGCGCCAGCAGATCGTTGCCAGGGGGAGATGGCTACACCTTC
CDR3aa: CASRSLPGGDGYTF

d_gene: NA
j_gene: TRBJ1-5
abundance: NA
v_gene: TRBV2
CDR3nt: TGTGCCAGCAGTGACAGGGGCGGTCAGCCCCAGCATTTT
CDR3aa: CASSDRGGQPQHF

d_gene: NA
j_gene: TRBJ1-2
abundance: few
v_gene: TRBV6-5
CDR3nt: TGTGCCAGCAGTTACTCGAATATGGGACCTCTCTATGGCTACACCTTC
CDR3aa: CASSYSNMGPLYGYTF

d_gene: NA
j_gene: TRBJ2-5
abundance: many
v_gene: TRBV12-3/TRBV12-4
CDR3nt: TGTGCCAGCAGTTTCTTACGGCGGGAGACCCAGTACTTC
CDR3aa: CASSFLRRETQYF

d_gene: NA
j_gene: TRBJ1-1
abundance: many
v_gene: TRBV11-3
CDR3nt: TGTGCCAGCAGCTTAGACAGACAGGAGAACACTGAAGCTTTCTTT
CDR3aa: CASSLDRQENTEAFF

d_gene: NA
j_gene: TRBJ2-1
abundance: few
v_gene: TRBV12-5
CDR3nt: TGTGCTAGTGGTTTTTGGAGGTTTTATTTCTACAATGAGCAGTTCTTC
CDR3aa: CASGFWRFYFYNEQFF

d_gene: TRBD2
j_gene: TRBJ2-1
abundance: many
v_gene: TRBV3-1
CDR3nt: TGTGCCAGCAGCCAAGGCGGGACTAGCGTTTATTCCTACAATGAGCAGTTCTTC
CDR3aa: CASSQGGTSVYSYNEQFF

d_gene: TRBD1
j_gene: TRBJ1-4
abundance: many
v_gene: TRBV2
CDR3nt: TGTGCCAGCAGAAGCCGACAGGGGAGTTTTGAAAAACTGTTTTTT
CDR3aa: CASRSRQGSFEKLFF

d_gene: NA
j_gene: TRBJ2-7
abundance: many
v_gene: TRBV9
CDR3nt: TGTGCCAGCAGCGTAGGAGGCTCCCCGATCTACGAGCAGTACTTC
CDR3aa: CASSVGGSPIYEQYF

d_gene: NA
j_gene: TRBJ1-6
abundance: NA
v_gene: TRBV20-1
CDR3nt: TGCAGTGCTAGAGATTCTTCGGCCAGCTATAATTCACCCCTCCACTTT
CDR3aa: CSARDSSASYNSPLHF

d_gene: NA
j_gene: TRBJ2-7
abundance: many
v_gene: TRBV7-9
CDR3nt: TGTGCCAGCAGCTTAGGCTATAGGATCTACGAGCAGTACTTC
CDR3aa: CASSLGYRIYEQYF

d_gene: NA
j_gene: TRBJ2-1
abundance: NA
v_gene: TRBV30
CDR3nt: TGTGCCTGGACCTATAACCGGGGCGGGGCGCGATACAATGAGCAGTTCTTC
CDR3aa: CAWTYNRGGARYNEQFF

d_gene: NA
j_gene: TRBJ1-5
abundance: NA
v_gene: TRBV7-7
CDR3nt: TGTGCTAGCAGCTTATTCCCCGGGTACGGTCAGCCCCAGCATTTT
CDR3aa: CASSLFPGYGQPQHF

d_gene: NA
j_gene: TRBJ2-2
abundance: many
v_gene: TRBV2
CDR3nt: TGTGCCAGCAGTGTACGGGCGAGCGGGGAGCTGTTTTTT
CDR3aa: CASSVRASGELFF

d_gene: NA
j_gene: TRBJ2-6
abundance: few
v_gene: TRBV5-6
CDR3nt: TGTGCCAGCAGCACCACAGTAGCTTGGGCCAACGTCCTGACTTTC
CDR3aa: CASSTTVAWANVLTF

d_gene: TRBD1
j_gene: TRBJ1-6
abundance: many
v_gene: TRBV20-1
CDR3nt: TGCAGTGCTAGAGAAACAGGGGGAAGTTCACCCCTCCACTTT
CDR3aa: CSARETGGSSPLHF

d_gene: NA
j_gene: TRBJ2-5
abundance: many
v_gene: TRBV6-6
CDR3nt: TGTGCCAGCAGTTACTCTTGGGTACAGGAGACCCAGTACTTC
CDR3aa: CASSYSWVQETQYF

d_gene: NA
j_gene: TRBJ2-1
abundance: many
v_gene: TRBV6-5
CDR3nt: TGTGCCAGCAGTTACCGGGACACCTACAATGAGCAGTTCTTC
CDR3aa: CASSYRDTYNEQFF

d_gene: NA
j_gene: TRBJ1-1
abundance: few
v_gene: TRBV7-2
CDR3nt: TGTGCCAGCAGCTTAGACCCCGGGCTTGAAGCTTTCTTT
CDR3aa: CASSLDPGLEAFF

d_gene: TRBD1
j_gene: TRBJ2-3
abundance: NA
v_gene: TRBV14
CDR3nt: TGTGCCAGCAGCCACTCCGGGACCGGGACAGGCAGCACAGATACGCAGTATTTT
CDR3aa: CASSHSGTGTGSTDTQYF

d_gene: NA
j_gene: TRBJ1-1
abundance: many
v_gene: TRBV28
CDR3nt: TGTGCCAGCAGTTTAGGGTCTTGGGGACAACAGAACACTGAAGCTTTCTTT
CDR3aa: CASSLGSWGQQNTEAFF

d_gene: NA
j_gene: TRBJ2-1
abundance: many
v_gene: TRBV5-6
CDR3nt: TGTGCCAGCAGCTTCGGGGGTCAGGCAAACGAGCAGTTCTTC
CDR3aa: CASSFGGQANEQFF

d_gene: TRBD1
j_gene: TRBJ2-3
abundance: many
v_gene: TRBV12-5
CDR3nt: TGTGCTAGTGGCCACAGGGGGCAGACAGATACGCAGTATTTT
CDR3aa: CASGHRGQTDTQYF

d_gene: NA
j_gene: TRBJ1-1
abundance: many
v_gene: TRBV9
CDR3nt: TGTGCCAGCAGCGTAGAGGAGGGGACGGCTTTCTTT
CDR3aa: CASSVEEGTAFF

d_gene: NA
j_gene: TRBJ2-3
abundance: NA
v_gene: TRBV19
CDR3nt: TGTGCCAGTGGCCATGGCCTCGGCACAGATACGCAGTATTTT
CDR3aa: CASGHGLGTDTQYF

d_gene: NA
j_gene: TRBJ2-7
abundance: many
v_gene: TRBV28
CDR3nt: TGTGCCAGCAGCCTGAAGGGCCACGAGCAGTACTTC
CDR3aa: CASSLKGHEQYF

d_gene: NA
j_gene: TRBJ1-3
abundance: NA
v_gene: TRBV7-9
CDR3nt: TGTGCCAGCAGCTCCAGGGAGTCTGGAAACACCATATATTTT
CDR3aa: CASSSRESGNTIYF

d_gene: NA
j_gene: TRBJ2-1
abundance: NA
v_gene: TRBV19
CDR3nt: TGTGCCAGTAAGCGATTAGCCGAGCAGTTCTTC
CDR3aa: CASKRLAEQFF